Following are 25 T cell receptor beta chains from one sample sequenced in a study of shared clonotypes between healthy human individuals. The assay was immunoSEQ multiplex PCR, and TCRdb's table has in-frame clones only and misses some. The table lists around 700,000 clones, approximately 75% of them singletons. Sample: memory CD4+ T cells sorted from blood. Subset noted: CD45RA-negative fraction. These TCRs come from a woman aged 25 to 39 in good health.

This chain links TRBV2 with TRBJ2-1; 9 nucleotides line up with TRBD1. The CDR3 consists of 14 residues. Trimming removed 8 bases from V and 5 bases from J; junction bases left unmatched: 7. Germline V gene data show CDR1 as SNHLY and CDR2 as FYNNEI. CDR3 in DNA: TGTGCCAGCGAGGGGACAGGGAATCACAATGAGCAGTTCTTC. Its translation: CASEGTGNHNEQFF.

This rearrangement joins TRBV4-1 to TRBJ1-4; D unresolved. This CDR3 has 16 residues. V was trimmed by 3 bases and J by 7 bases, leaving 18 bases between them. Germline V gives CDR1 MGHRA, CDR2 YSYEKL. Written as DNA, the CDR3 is TGCGCCAGCAGCCAGTCCGGAGGGCTAAGTAGTGAAAAACTGTTTTTT. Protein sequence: CASSQSGGLSSEKLFF.

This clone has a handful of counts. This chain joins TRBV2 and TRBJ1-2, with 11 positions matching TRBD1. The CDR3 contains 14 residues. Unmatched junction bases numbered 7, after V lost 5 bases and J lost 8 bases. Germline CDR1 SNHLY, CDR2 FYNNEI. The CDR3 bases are TGTGCCAGCAGTTGGGACAGGGGGAGGTACGGCTACACCTTC. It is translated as CASSWDRGRYGYTF.

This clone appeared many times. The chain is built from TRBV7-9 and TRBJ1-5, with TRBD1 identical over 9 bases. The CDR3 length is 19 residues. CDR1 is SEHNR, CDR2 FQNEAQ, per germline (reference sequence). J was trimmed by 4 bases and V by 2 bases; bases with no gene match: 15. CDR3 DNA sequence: TGTGCCAGCAGCTTATACGTACCGGGACAGGGCATTTTAAATCAGCCCCAGCATTTT. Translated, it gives CASSLYVPGQGILNQPQHF.

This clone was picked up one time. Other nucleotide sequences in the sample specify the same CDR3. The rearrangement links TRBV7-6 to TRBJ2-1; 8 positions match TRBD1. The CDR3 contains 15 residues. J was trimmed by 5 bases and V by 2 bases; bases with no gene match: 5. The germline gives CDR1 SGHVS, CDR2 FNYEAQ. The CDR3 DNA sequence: TGTGCCAGCAGCTTAAGGACAGGGCGCGACAATGAGCAGTTCTTC. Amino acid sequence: CASSLRTGRDNEQFF. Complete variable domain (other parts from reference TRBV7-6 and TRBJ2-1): GAGVSQSPRYKVTKRGQDVALRCDPISGHVSLYWYRQALGQGPEFLTYFNYEAQQDKSGLPNDRFSAERPEGSISTLTIQRTEQRDSAMYRCASSLRTGRDNEQFFGPGTRLTVL.

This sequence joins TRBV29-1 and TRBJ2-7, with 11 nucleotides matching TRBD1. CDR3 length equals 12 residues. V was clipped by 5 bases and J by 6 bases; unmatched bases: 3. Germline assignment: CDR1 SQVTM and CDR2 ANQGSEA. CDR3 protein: CSVSDRGREQYF. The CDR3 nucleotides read TGCAGCGTTTCGGACAGGGGGCGCGAGCAGTACTTC.

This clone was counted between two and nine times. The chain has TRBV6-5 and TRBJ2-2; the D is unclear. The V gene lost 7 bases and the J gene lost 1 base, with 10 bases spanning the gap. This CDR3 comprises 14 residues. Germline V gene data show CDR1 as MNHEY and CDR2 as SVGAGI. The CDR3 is CASTHIQNTGELFF. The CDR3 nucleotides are TGTGCCAGCACACACATCCAGAACACCGGGGAGCTGTTTTTT.

The CDR3 reads CASSFSGANTEAFF. CDR3 coding DNA: TGCGCCAGCAGCTTCAGTGGGGCCAACACTGAAGCTTTCTTT. The chain is built from TRBV5-1 and TRBJ1-1; a possible D gene is TRBD1 (5 bases). In germline, CDR1 is SGHRS, CDR2 YFSETQ. This CDR3 has 14 amino acids. V shed 2 bases and J shed 2 bases, with 10 bases lying between them.

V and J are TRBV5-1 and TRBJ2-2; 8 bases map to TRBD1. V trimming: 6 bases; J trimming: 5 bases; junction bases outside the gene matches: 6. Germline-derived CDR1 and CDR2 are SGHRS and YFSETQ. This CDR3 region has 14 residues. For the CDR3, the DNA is TGCGCCAGCAAGACAGGGGCGGATACCGGGGAGCTGTTTTTT. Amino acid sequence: CASKTGADTGELFF.

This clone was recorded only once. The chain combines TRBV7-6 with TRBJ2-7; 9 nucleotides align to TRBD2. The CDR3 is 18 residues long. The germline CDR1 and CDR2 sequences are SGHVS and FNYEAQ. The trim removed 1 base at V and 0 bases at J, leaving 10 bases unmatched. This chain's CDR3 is CASSLVWGLAGNSYEQYF. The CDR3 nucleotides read TGTGCCAGCAGCTTAGTTTGGGGGCTAGCGGGGAACTCCTACGAGCAGTACTTC.

CDR3 amino acids: CASGVTTSSYNSPLHF. The CDR3 DNA is TGTGCCAGCGGTGTTACAACAAGCTCCTATAATTCACCCCTCCACTTT. V and J are TRBV6-6 and TRBJ1-6; no definite D call. The CDR3 runs to 16 residues. Germline loops: CDR1 MNHNY, CDR2 SVGAGI (reference sequence). The V end lost 8 bases, the J end lost 0 bases, and 14 bases lay between the germline ends.

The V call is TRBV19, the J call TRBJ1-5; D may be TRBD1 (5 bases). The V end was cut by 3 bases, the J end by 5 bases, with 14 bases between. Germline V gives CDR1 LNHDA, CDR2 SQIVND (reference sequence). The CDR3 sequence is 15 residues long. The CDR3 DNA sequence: TGTGCCAGTAGTATGGGACGGACTCGAGATCAGCCCCAGCATTTT. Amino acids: CASSMGRTRDQPQHF.

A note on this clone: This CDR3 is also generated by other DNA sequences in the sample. DNA of the CDR3: TGTGCCAGCTCACCACCCGGGACAGGGGACTATGGCTACACCTTC. Translated: CASSPPGTGDYGYTF. V usage is TRBV18 and J usage is TRBJ1-2; 10 bases agree with TRBD1. This CDR3 has 15 amino acids. J was trimmed by 3 bases and V by 0 bases; bases with no gene match: 1. The germline CDR1 and CDR2 sequences are KGHSH and LQKENI.

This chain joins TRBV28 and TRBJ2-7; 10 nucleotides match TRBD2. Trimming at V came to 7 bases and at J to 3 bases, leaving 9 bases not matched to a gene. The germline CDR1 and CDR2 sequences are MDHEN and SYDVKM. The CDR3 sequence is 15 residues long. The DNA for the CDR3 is TGTGCCAGCATCCCCGCTAGCGGGAGATACTACGAGCAGTACTTC. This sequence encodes CASIPASGRYYEQYF.

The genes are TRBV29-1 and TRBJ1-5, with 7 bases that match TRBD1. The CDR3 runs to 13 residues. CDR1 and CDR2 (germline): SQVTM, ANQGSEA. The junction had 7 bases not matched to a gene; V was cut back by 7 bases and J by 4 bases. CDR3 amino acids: CSAAGTENQPQHF. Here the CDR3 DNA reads TGCAGCGCCGCGGGGACAGAGAATCAGCCCCAGCATTTT. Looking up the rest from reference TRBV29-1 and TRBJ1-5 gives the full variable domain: SAVISQKPSRDICQRGTSLTIQCQVDSQVTMMFWYRQQPGQSLTLIATANQGSEATYESGFVIDKFPISRPNLTFSTLTVSNMSPEDSSIYLCSAAGTENQPQHFGDGTRLSIL.

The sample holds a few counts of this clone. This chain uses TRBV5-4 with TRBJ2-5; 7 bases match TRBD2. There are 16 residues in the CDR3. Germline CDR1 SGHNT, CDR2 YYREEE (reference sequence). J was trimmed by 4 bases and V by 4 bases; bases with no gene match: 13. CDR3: CASSGGGRAFGETQYF. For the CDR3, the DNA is TGTGCCAGCAGCGGGGGAGGGAGGGCCTTTGGAGAGACCCAGTACTTC.

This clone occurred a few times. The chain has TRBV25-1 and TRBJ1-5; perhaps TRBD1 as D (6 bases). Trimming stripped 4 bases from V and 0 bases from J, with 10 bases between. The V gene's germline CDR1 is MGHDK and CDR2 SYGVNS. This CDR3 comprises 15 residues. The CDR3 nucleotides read TGTGCCAGCAGTGGGGACACTTTTAGCAATCAGCCCCAGCATTTT. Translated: CASSGDTFSNQPQHF.

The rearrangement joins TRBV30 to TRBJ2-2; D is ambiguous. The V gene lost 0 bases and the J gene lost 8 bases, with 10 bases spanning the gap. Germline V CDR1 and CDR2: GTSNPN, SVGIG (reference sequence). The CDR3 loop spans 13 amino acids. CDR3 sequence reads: CAWSVHVEGELFF. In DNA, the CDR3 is TGTGCCTGGAGTGTACACGTAGAGGGGGAGCTGTTTTTT.

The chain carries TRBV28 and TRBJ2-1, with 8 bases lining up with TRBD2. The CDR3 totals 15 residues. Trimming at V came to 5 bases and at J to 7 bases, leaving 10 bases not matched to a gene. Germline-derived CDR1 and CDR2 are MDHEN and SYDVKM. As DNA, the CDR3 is TGTGCCAGCAGTCCTGCGGGAGGTAATTTTAATGAGCAGTTCTTC. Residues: CASSPAGGNFNEQFF.

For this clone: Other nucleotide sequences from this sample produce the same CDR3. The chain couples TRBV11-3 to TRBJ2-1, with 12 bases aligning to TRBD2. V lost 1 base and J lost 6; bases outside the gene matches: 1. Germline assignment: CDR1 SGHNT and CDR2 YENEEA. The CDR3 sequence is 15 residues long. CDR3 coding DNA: TGTGCCAGCAGCTTAGGGACTAGCGGGATCAATGAGCAGTTCTTC. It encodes CASSLGTSGINEQFF.

The CDR3 DNA sequence: TGTGCCAGCAGTCCCAATGGGAGGGGGGAAGCCTATGGCTACACCTTC. Protein: CASSPNGRGEAYGYTF. The V gene is TRBV27, the J gene TRBJ1-2; maybe TRBD1 (6 bases). V lost 5 bases to trimming and J lost 4 bases, with 20 bases between them. Germline V gene sequence: CDR1 MNHEY, CDR2 SMNVEV (reference sequence). This CDR3 is 16 amino acids long.

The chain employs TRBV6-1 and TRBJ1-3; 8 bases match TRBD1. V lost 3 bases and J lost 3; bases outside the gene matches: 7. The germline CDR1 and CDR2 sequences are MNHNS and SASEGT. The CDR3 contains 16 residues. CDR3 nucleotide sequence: TGTGCCAGCAGTGAGCATTCAGGGGGCTATGGAAACACCATATATTTT. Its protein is CASSEHSGGYGNTIYF.

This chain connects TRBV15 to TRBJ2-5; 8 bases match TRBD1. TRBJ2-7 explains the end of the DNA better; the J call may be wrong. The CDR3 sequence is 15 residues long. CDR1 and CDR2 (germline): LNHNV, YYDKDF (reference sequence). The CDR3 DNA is TGTGCCACCAGCAGCGACAGGGGACGGTCCTACGAGCAGTACTTC. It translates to CATSSDRGRSYEQYF.

The CDR3 here is CATTDRAHEQYF. The CDR3 DNA reads as TGTGCCACCACGGACAGGGCCCACGAGCAGTACTTC. The V gene is TRBV7-9, the J gene TRBJ2-5; 8 bases align to TRBD1. The closer fit of TRBJ2-7 to the DNA end suggests the J call may be wrong. The CDR3 is made up of 12 amino acids. CDR1 SEHNR and CDR2 FQNEAQ come from the germline V gene (reference sequence).

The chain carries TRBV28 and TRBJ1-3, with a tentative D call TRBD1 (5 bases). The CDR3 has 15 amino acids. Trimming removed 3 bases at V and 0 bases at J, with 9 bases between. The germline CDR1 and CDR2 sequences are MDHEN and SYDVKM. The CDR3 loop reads CASSLTGLSGNTIYF. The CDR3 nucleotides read TGTGCCAGCAGTTTGACGGGGCTCTCTGGAAACACCATATATTTT.